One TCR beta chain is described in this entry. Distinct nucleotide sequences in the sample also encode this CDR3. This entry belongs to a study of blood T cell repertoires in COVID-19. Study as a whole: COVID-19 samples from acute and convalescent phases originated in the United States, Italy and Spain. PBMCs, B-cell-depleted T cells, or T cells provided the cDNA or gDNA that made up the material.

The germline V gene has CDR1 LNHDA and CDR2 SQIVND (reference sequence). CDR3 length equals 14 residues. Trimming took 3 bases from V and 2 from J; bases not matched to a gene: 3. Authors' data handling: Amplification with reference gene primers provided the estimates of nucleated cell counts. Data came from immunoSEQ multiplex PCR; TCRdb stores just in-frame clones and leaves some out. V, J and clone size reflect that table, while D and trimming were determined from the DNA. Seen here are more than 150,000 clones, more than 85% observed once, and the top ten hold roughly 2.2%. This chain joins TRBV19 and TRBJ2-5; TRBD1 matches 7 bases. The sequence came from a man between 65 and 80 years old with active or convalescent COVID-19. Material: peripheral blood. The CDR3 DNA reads TGTGCCAGTAGTATCAGGGGGACGCAAGAGACCCAGTACTTC. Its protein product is CASSIRGTQETQYF.